The subject of this entry is one TCR beta chain. Antigen: not known. The data originate from a study of T-cell reconstitution after alpha-beta-depleted transplantation in children. Study-wide points: The authors attributed T-cell counts and diversity one year after transplant mostly to newly produced T cells. Reportedly, roughly two months post-transplant, alpha-beta T cells arose from several hundred expanded graft clones. After transplant, high TCRbeta diversity at day 60 in some patients arose from surviving recipient T cells and thymic progenitors.

Unique molecular identifiers were incorporated when the TCRbeta library was constructed. TCRdb called the PCR reads again in MiXCR, with one record for every CDR3 protein. The sample includes about 250,000 distinct CDR3 sequences, 20% to 30% of them seen just once. V lost 3 bases and J 6 bases, leaving 11 bases between the germline ends. The CDR3 is 14 amino acids. The J gene is TRBJ1-4, the V gene TRBV12-3 or TRBV12-4; no reliable D call. This TCR was sampled from a female patient aged 2 to 10 who had a stem cell transplant for congenital amegakaryocytic thrombocytopenia, so the T cells may come from the graft donor. Sequencing was performed on PBMCs, mostly from graft donor cells, taken 360 days after TCRalphabeta/CD19-depleted stem cell transplant. CDR3 coding DNA: TGTGCCAGCAGTTTTCGGGCAGTTGATGAAAAACTGTTTTTT. It codes for CASSFRAVDEKLFF.